One sample yielded the 16 T cell receptor beta chains listed below, sequenced in a study of cytomegalovirus exposure and HLA in healthy donors. The PCR employed 60 Vbeta primers together with 13 Jbeta primers. Produced via immunoSEQ multiplex PCR; TCRdb's table is partial and in-frame only. The profile covers around 100,000 clones, with 65% to 75% appearing a single time and roughly a tenth taken by the ten largest. Sequencing was performed on PBMCs. All receptors derive from a middle-aged man in good health and CMV-seropositive.

V and J are TRBV6-5 and TRBJ1-2, with 9 nucleotides matching TRBD1. The junction had 10 bases not matched to a gene; V was cut back by 4 bases and J by 4 bases. CDR3 length equals 16 residues. Germline CDR1 MNHEY, CDR2 SVGAGI. The CDR3: CASSFTSGQGGYGYTF. CDR3 DNA: TGTGCCAGCAGTTTTACCTCGGGACAGGGAGGCTATGGCTACACCTTC.

The chain employs TRBV6-5 and TRBJ2-1; the D gene is possibly TRBD2 (6 bases). Trimming removed 2 bases at V and 6 bases at J, with 11 bases between. Germline V CDR1 and CDR2: MNHEY, SVGAGI. This CDR3 is built from 14 residues. The CDR3 DNA is TGTGCCAGCAGTTACGCGGGGCCGCGCAATGAGCAGTTCTTC. Its translation: CASSYAGPRNEQFF.

The chain has TRBV28 and TRBJ1-2, with D hard to call. The CDR3 spans 15 residues. V lost 4 bases and J lost 7, with 19 bases in between. Germline CDR1 reads MDHEN; CDR2 reads SYDVKM. The CDR3: CASSSAGRAVAGYTF. The CDR3 coding sequence is TGTGCCAGCAGTTCCGCGGGTAGGGCCGTCGCTGGCTACACCTTC.

This clone was counted a few times. The rearrangement links TRBV5-3 to TRBJ2-5; no firm D call. TRBV5-3 counts as an open reading frame of uncertain function. The germline V and J ends were trimmed by 2 bases and 5 bases, with 10 bases remaining between them. This CDR3 is 13 amino acids long. The CDR3 sequence is CARSFLAWETQYF. CDR3 in DNA: TGTGCCAGAAGCTTTTTGGCTTGGGAGACCCAGTACTTC.

This clone turned up a few times. This chain connects TRBV25-1 to TRBJ1-1; 12 positions match TRBD1. Looked up from germline, CDR1 is MGHDK and CDR2 is SYGVNS. V dropped 4 bases and J dropped 10; count of bases not matched to a gene: 7. There are 14 residues in the CDR3. CDR3 DNA sequence: TGTGCCAGCAGTGGGGGACAGGGGGCAGGCGGAGCTTTCTTT. Protein: CASSGGQGAGGAFF.

The chain carries TRBV10-2 and TRBJ2-5; 14 positions match TRBD2. V lost 0 bases to trimming and J lost 2 bases; unmatched junction nucleotides: 5. This CDR3 has 18 amino acids. The germline gives CDR1 WSHSY, CDR2 SAAADI. CDR3 sequence: CASSESGTSGSYQETQYF. CDR3 DNA: TGCGCCAGCAGTGAGTCTGGGACTAGCGGGAGTTATCAAGAGACCCAGTACTTC.

This chain uses TRBV9 with TRBJ2-3; D gene ambiguous. Deletions cut 4 bases from V and 0 bases from J, with 18 bases between. Germline V gene data show CDR1 as SGDLS and CDR2 as YYNGEE. The CDR3 is made up of 17 amino acids. The CDR3 region is CASSRSHQVYSTDTQYF. CDR3 in DNA: TGTGCCAGCAGCCGTAGCCACCAAGTGTATAGCACAGATACGCAGTATTTT.

The rearrangement uses TRBV7-9 and TRBJ1-5; 7 bases line up with TRBD1. The J segment lost 3 bases and the V segment lost 5 bases, leaving 4 bases of the junction unmatched. The CDR3 covers 14 residues. Germline CDR1 is SEHNR and CDR2 is FQNEAQ (reference sequence). CDR3 nucleotides: TGTGCCAGCAGCCCGGGACAGTTCAATCAGCCCCAGCATTTT. This gives the protein CASSPGQFNQPQHF.

The chain uses TRBV6-1 and TRBJ1-1, with D maybe TRBD1 (6 bases). The CDR3 runs 14 residues. V was pared by 2 bases and J by 8 bases, with 15 bases between. The V gene's germline CDR1 is MNHNS and CDR2 SASEGT. The CDR3 region is CASSEMTRGAEAFF. CDR3 sequence (DNA): TGTGCCAGCAGTGAAATGACTCGGGGGGCGGAAGCTTTCTTT.

The chain links TRBV7-2 to TRBJ1-3; 8 nucleotides align to TRBD1. Germline CDR1 and CDR2: SGHTA and FQGNSA. Trimming at V came to 4 bases and at J to 4 bases, leaving 9 bases not matched to a gene. This CDR3 has 16 amino acids. For the CDR3, the DNA is TGTGCCAGCAGCTCCTATTCAGGGGGCGCCGGAAACACCATATATTTT. As protein: CASSSYSGGAGNTIYF.

The CDR3 here is CASSLTLLDTQYF. The CDR3 region has the DNA TGTGCCAGCAGCTTAACGTTACTAGATACGCAGTATTTT. The chain carries TRBV7-3 and TRBJ2-3; D ambiguous. V was trimmed by 0 bases and J by 5 bases, leaving 6 bases between them. CDR3 length: 13 residues. Germline-derived CDR1 and CDR2 are SGHTA and FQGTGA.

The chain links TRBV9 to TRBJ1-5; D unresolved. Trimming cost V 3 bases and J 9 bases, with 10 bases left between them. This CDR3 has 12 residues. The germline V gene encodes CDR1 SGDLS and CDR2 YYNGEE. CDR3 DNA sequence: TGTGCCAGCAGCGCAGGAACTGGGCCCCAGCATTTT. Its protein is CASSAGTGPQHF.

The chain is built from TRBV29-1 and TRBJ2-2; 8 nucleotides agree with TRBD1. The CDR3 extends over 17 amino acids. Looked up from germline, CDR1 is SQVTM and CDR2 is ANQGSEA. V shed 4 bases, J shed 4 bases, and the junction held 14 bases outside the gene matches. CDR3 residues: CSVGATDRGPGTGELFF. In DNA form, the CDR3 reads TGCAGCGTTGGGGCCACCGACAGGGGTCCCGGCACCGGGGAGCTGTTTTTT.

This clone has a handful of counts. The CDR3 loop reads CASSPTGGSYEQYF. The CDR3 region has the DNA TGTGCCAGCAGCCCGACAGGGGGGTCCTACGAGCAGTACTTC. The gene calls are TRBV28 and TRBJ2-7, with 9 positions matching TRBD1. Germline CDR1 and CDR2: MDHEN and SYDVKM. This CDR3 has 14 residues. The V and J ends lost 6 bases and 1 base, in that order; junction bases with no gene match: 4.

This clone was counted a few times. The same CDR3 arises from other DNA sequences in this sample as well. The V gene is TRBV4-1, the J gene TRBJ2-2, with 11 bases fitting TRBD2. V shed 4 bases, J shed 2 bases, and the junction held 3 bases outside the gene matches. The CDR3 runs 16 residues. CDR1 is MGHRA and CDR2 is YSYEKL in the germline V gene. CDR3 sequence (DNA): TGCGCCAGCAGCCCGGGGACTAGCGGAAACACCGGGGAGCTGTTTTTT. Its protein product is CASSPGTSGNTGELFF.

The table lists this clone with a count of one. The CDR3, as DNA: TGTGCCAGCAGCCAAGAGGAAAGGACAATCGCATGGCAGCCCCAGCATTTT. Translating it yields CASSQEERTIAWQPQHF. The gene calls are TRBV4-2 and TRBJ1-5; a weak D match, TRBD1 (5 bases). The V gene's germline CDR1 is LGHNA and CDR2 YNFKEQ. CDR3 size: 17 residues. The V end lost 0 bases, the J end lost 7 bases, and 19 bases lay between the germline ends.